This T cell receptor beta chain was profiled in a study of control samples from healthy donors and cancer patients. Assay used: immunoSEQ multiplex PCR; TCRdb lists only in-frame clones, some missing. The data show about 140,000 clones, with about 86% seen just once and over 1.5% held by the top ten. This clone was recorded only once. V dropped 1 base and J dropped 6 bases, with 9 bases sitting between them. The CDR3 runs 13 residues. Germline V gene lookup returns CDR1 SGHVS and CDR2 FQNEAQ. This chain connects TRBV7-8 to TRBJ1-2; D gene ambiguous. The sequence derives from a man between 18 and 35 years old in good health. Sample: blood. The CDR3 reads CASSLVPKDGYTF. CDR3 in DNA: TGTGCCAGCAGCTTAGTCCCTAAGGATGGCTACACCTTC.